This T cell receptor (beta chain) was identified during a study of T-cell memory formation after mild COVID-19. Study at large: TCR clusters were mostly donor specific. Notes on the study in general: Day 15 to 85 contracting clones showed balanced CD4/CD8; later expanders leaned CD4+.

V gave up 5 bases and J gave up 9 bases; unmatched junction bases: 9. The germline V gene encodes CDR1 SGHTA and CDR2 FQGNSA. CDR3 length: 15 amino acids. On this clonotype: Its antigen remains unidentified.

From the 5' RACE reads, TCRdb called clonotypes with MiXCR, one entry per CDR3 protein. This table has 380,000 or so distinct CDR3 sequences, approximately 15% appearing once. The genes are TRBV7-2 and TRBJ1-6, with TRBD1 matching 8 bases. The sample comprised PBMCs or a T cell subset sorted from them (not recorded which). The TCR was taken from a man younger than 35 who had mild COVID-19 (a few samples of this study predate the infection). Cell type and time point are not known. The CDR3 nucleotides are TGTGCCAGCAGCATCCTCCAGGGGGCCCGTTCACCCCTCCACTTT. Translation gives CASSILQGARSPLHF. Full variable domain (rest looked up from reference TRBV7-2 and TRBJ1-6): GAGVSQSPSNKVTEKGKDVELRCDPISGHTALYWYRQSLGQGLEFLIYFQGNSAPDKSGLPSDRFSAERTGGSVSTLTIQRTQQEDSAVYLCASSILQGARSPLHFGNGTRLTVT.